This T cell receptor (beta chain) appears in the sequencing data of a study of blood T cell repertoires in COVID-19. Study as a whole: The United States, Italy and Spain supplied acute and convalescent COVID-19 samples.

Authors' methods: Estimation of nucleated cell counts was performed using reference gene primer amplification. Clones were read by immunoSEQ multiplex PCR, and TCRdb kept only the in-frame ones, dropping some. The DNA gave D and trimming, while V, J and clone size come from that table. In the table there are some 290,000 clones, about nine tenths of which are singletons. Patients from Seattle were sampled longitudinally, starting during active infection. The CDR3 has 15 amino acids. Trimming cost V 3 bases and J 5 bases, with 16 bases left between them. Germline assignment: CDR1 MNHNS and CDR2 SASEGT.

Input material: peripheral blood. This clonotype was obtained from a woman aged 30 to 39 with COVID-19, enrolled during active disease. This sequence joins TRBV6-1 and TRBJ2-5; weak D call: TRBD1 (6 bases). CDR3 DNA sequence: TGTGCCAGCAGTGAGGGGCCCAGAAGGGGGGAGACCCAGTACTTC. Translation gives CASSEGPRRGETQYF.